The 28 T cell receptor beta chains below come from one sample, sequenced in a study of radiation and T cells in renal cell carcinoma. As for time point: blood 4 weeks post-SBRT, at nephrectomy. The treatment: 15 Gy SBRT to primary tumor, nephrectomy 4 weeks later. Here immunoSEQ multiplex PCR was the method, and the copy in TCRdb shows in-frame clones only, minus some. Here the sample spans about 77,000 clones, 75% to 90% being singletons. The input for sequencing was blood, taken from a patient whose treatment included radiotherapy and nephrectomy. The source of these receptors is a woman in her sixties or seventies with renal cell carcinoma.

V usage is TRBV7-9 and J usage is TRBJ1-1, with D tentatively TRBD1 (5 bases). CDR1 is SEHNR and CDR2 is FQNEAQ in the germline V gene (reference sequence). The CDR3 runs to 13 residues. V lost 5 bases and J 7 bases, leaving 14 bases between the germline ends. CDR3 loop: CASSPRGSSEAFF. The CDR3 coding sequence is TGTGCCAGCAGCCCTAGGGGTTCGAGTGAAGCTTTCTTT.

This clone has a handful of counts. The chain links TRBV23-1 to TRBJ1-1; D gene uncertain. TRBV23-1 is known as an ORF, though its function is uncertain. There are 14 residues in the CDR3. V shed 3 bases and J shed 0 bases, with 8 bases lying between them. The DNA for the CDR3 is TGCGCCAGCAGTCACTGTTCAATGAACACTGAAGCTTTCTTT. Protein: CASSHCSMNTEAFF.

The rearrangement uses TRBV6-4 and TRBJ2-3; 9 bases agree with TRBD2. V shed 0 bases, J shed 0 bases, and the junction held 1 base outside the gene matches. The CDR3 length is 16 residues. CDR1 and CDR2 from the germline V gene are MRHNA and SNTAGT. Here the CDR3 reads CASSDSTSGSTDTQYF. The CDR3 coding sequence is TGTGCCAGCAGTGACTCTACTAGCGGGAGCACAGATACGCAGTATTTT.

V is TRBV4-3 and J is TRBJ2-7; the match to TRBD1 covers 10 bases. This CDR3 has 16 residues. Germline values: CDR1 LGHNA, CDR2 YSLEER. V lost 2 bases and J lost 5; bases outside the gene matches: 9. The CDR3, as DNA: TGCGCCAGCAGCCAAAATCTGGGGACAGGGGTTAACGAGCAGTACTTC. Residues: CASSQNLGTGVNEQYF.

This sequence joins TRBV27 and TRBJ1-5; no reliable D call. V gave up 3 bases and J gave up 4 bases, with 10 bases separating them. CDR1 MNHEY and CDR2 SMNVEV come from the germline V gene (reference sequence). This CDR3 region has 14 residues. Written as DNA, the CDR3 is TGTGCCAGCAGTTTGGCTGGATTTAATCAGCCCCAGCATTTT. Protein sequence: CASSLAGFNQPQHF.

The chain links TRBV7-2 to TRBJ2-3; D gene unclear. V lost 5 bases to trimming and J lost 2 bases, with 5 bases between them. The CDR3 runs 12 residues. Germline CDR1 SGHTA, CDR2 FQGNSA. CDR3 residues: CASSDLTDTQYF. The CDR3 coding sequence is TGTGCCAGCAGCGACCTCACAGATACGCAGTATTTT. Combining the CDR3 with reference TRBV7-2 and TRBJ2-3 gives the whole variable domain GAGVSQSPSNKVTEKGKDVELRCDPISGHTALYWYRQSLGQGLEFLIYFQGNSAPDKSGLPSDRFSAERTGGSVSTLTIQRTQQEDSAVYLCASSDLTDTQYFGPGTRLTVL.

This clone is a singleton in its sample. The chain carries TRBV19 and TRBJ2-3, with D perhaps TRBD1 (7 bases). Germline V gene lookup returns CDR1 LNHDA and CDR2 SQIVND (reference sequence). The V end lost 9 bases, the J end lost 3 bases, and 19 bases lay between the germline ends. The CDR3 loop spans 15 amino acids. The CDR3 nucleotides read TGTGCCAGCAGCGGAGGGGGCGCGAGGACAGATACGCAGTATTTT. It translates to CASSGGGARTDTQYF.

This sequence joins TRBV18 and TRBJ2-1, with TRBD1 matching 12 bases. CDR1 and CDR2 (germline): KGHSH, LQKENI. With V trimmed by 3 bases and J by 8 bases, 8 bases remained unmatched. CDR3 size: 16 residues. The CDR3, as DNA: TGTGCCAGCTCACCTACCGGGACAGGGGGCAACGATGAGCAGTTCTTC. Encoded protein: CASSPTGTGGNDEQFF.

This rearrangement joins TRBV6-5 to TRBJ2-1; 9 bases map to TRBD2. The length of the CDR3 is 14 residues. Per germline, CDR1 MNHEY and CDR2 SVGAGI. V trimming: 0 bases; J trimming: 7 bases; junction bases outside the gene matches: 1. The CDR3 region is CASSYSLAGNEQFF. The CDR3 DNA sequence: TGTGCCAGCAGTTACTCTCTAGCGGGAAATGAGCAGTTCTTC.

This clone was seen a handful of times. This CDR3 is CASRPPGRSGMRYF. In DNA, the CDR3 is TGTGCCAGCAGACCCCCGGGCAGGTCCGGCATGCGGTACTTC. The chain has TRBV11-2 and TRBJ2-7; D gene unclear. The length of the CDR3 is 14 residues. Trimming removed 6 bases at V and 12 bases at J, with 24 bases between. Germline V CDR1 and CDR2: SGHAT, FQNNGV.

The rearrangement joins TRBV15 to TRBJ2-7; 9 positions match TRBD1. Trimming took 1 base from V and 4 from J; bases not matched to a gene: 5. This CDR3 region has 15 residues. Germline V gene data show CDR1 as LNHNV and CDR2 as YYDKDF (reference sequence). CDR3 amino acids: CATSRVRTGVYEQYF. CDR3 coding DNA: TGTGCCACCAGCAGAGTTCGGACAGGGGTATACGAGCAGTACTTC.

The J gene is TRBJ2-7, the V gene TRBV5-5; 8 positions agree with TRBD1. This CDR3 contains 15 residues. Germline V lookup: CDR1 SGHKS, CDR2 YYEKEE (reference sequence). V lost 1 base, J lost 5 bases, and 8 bases stayed unmatched. The CDR3 nucleotides read TGTGCCAGCAGCTTGTACAGACAGGGGACGGACGAGCAGTACTTC. Translation gives CASSLYRQGTDEQYF. The full variable domain, rest sourced from reference TRBV5-5 and TRBJ2-7, is DAGVTQSPTHLIKTRGQQVTLRCSPISGHKSVSWYQQVLGQGPQFIFQYYEKEERGRGNFPDRFSARQFPNYSSELNVNALLLGDSALYLCASSLYRQGTDEQYFGPGTRLTVT.

V gene TRBV5-6 combines with J gene TRBJ2-4; 7 nucleotides align to TRBD2. J was trimmed by 1 base and V by 3 bases; bases with no gene match: 4. Looked up from germline, CDR1 is SGHDT and CDR2 is YYEEEE. CDR3 length equals 15 residues. CDR3 sequence (DNA): TGTGCCAGCAGCTCTAAAGCGGGGGCCAAAAACATTCAGTACTTC. Encoded protein: CASSSKAGAKNIQYF.

The genes are TRBV7-3 and TRBJ1-1; D possibly corresponds to TRBD1 (6 bases). Germline V gene sequence: CDR1 SGHTA, CDR2 FQGTGA. The ends were cut back, 2 bases at V and 4 bases at J, with 11 bases in the middle. This CDR3 contains 14 residues. CDR3 loop: CASSLVPGATEAFF. Written as DNA, the CDR3 is TGTGCCAGCAGCTTAGTCCCAGGGGCCACTGAAGCTTTCTTT.

This clone was seen only once. The chain combines TRBV6-6 with TRBJ2-3, with 8 nucleotides matching TRBD2. Losses at the gene ends were 7 bases for V and 2 bases for J; bases not matched to a gene: 11. Germline CDR1 reads MNHNY; CDR2 reads SVGAGI (reference sequence). The CDR3 extends over 16 amino acids. As DNA, the CDR3 is TGTGCCAGCATGGGGCGGGAGGCACTATTCACAGATACGCAGTATTTT. Its protein is CASMGREALFTDTQYF.

Turning to this clone: The same CDR3 can be traced to other DNA sequences in this sample. The chain combines TRBV9 with TRBJ2-2; no clear D gene. Trimming stripped 0 bases from V and 4 bases from J, with 4 bases between. The CDR3 is made up of 13 amino acids. Germline CDR1 and CDR2: SGDLS and YYNGEE. The CDR3 coding sequence is TGTGCCAGCAGCGTAGGAGGCACCGGGGAGCTGTTTTTT. This gives the protein CASSVGGTGELFF.

V is TRBV7-9 and J is TRBJ2-1, with 13 bases identical to TRBD2. This CDR3 region has 19 residues. The junction had 15 bases not matched to a gene; V was cut back by 5 bases and J by 5 bases. The germline CDR1 and CDR2 sequences are SEHNR and FQNEAQ (reference sequence). The CDR3 DNA is TGTGCCAGCAGCCTCACAACGTTGACTAGCGGGAGGAATAACAATGAGCAGTTCTTC. Protein: CASSLTTLTSGRNNNEQFF.

The chain links TRBV4-1 to TRBJ1-2; 7 nucleotides match TRBD1. V lost 1 base, J lost 4 bases, and 6 bases stayed unmatched. The CDR3 runs to 15 residues. Germline loops: CDR1 MGHRA, CDR2 YSYEKL. The CDR3: CASSQGYRGLYGYTF. CDR3 sequence (DNA): TGCGCCAGCAGCCAAGGGTACAGGGGACTCTATGGCTACACCTTC.

For the CDR3, the DNA is TGTGCCAGCAGTGGATCAACCGGGACAGGGCACGGGGAGCTGTTTTTT. Translating it yields CASSGSTGTGHGELFF. V is TRBV6-1 and J is TRBJ2-2; 9 bases fit TRBD1. The CDR3 runs 16 residues. Germline-derived CDR1 and CDR2 are MNHNS and SASEGT. The ends lost 4 bases at V and 7 bases at J; junction bases unmatched: 10.

This sequence joins TRBV7-9 and TRBJ2-5; D not certain. The V and J ends lost 5 bases and 4 bases respectively, with 11 bases between them. Looked up from germline, CDR1 is SEHNR and CDR2 is FQNEAQ (reference sequence). The CDR3 has 13 amino acids. The CDR3 sequence: CASSLDSGETQYF. The CDR3 bases are TGTGCCAGCAGCCTAGATTCAGGAGAGACCCAGTACTTC.

The chain is built from TRBV6-5 and TRBJ1-4; 7 bases align to TRBD1. The germline CDR1 and CDR2 sequences are MNHEY and SVGAGI. V lost 5 bases to trimming and J lost 8 bases; unmatched junction nucleotides: 11. The CDR3 has 15 residues. CDR3 sequence reads: CASSTRQGRQEKLFF. The CDR3, as DNA: TGTGCCAGCAGTACGAGACAGGGACGACAAGAAAAACTGTTTTTT.

This chain joins TRBV19 and TRBJ2-5; TRBD1 matches 7 bases. The J call is in doubt because the DNA end fits TRBJ2-7 better. The CDR3 is 14 residues long. Germline V lookup: CDR1 LNHDA, CDR2 SQIVND (reference sequence). The CDR3 loop is CASSYRDSTYEQYF. The CDR3 nucleotides are TGTGCCAGTAGTTACCGGGACAGCACCTACGAGCAGTACTTC.

This sequence joins TRBV19 and TRBJ1-4; maybe TRBD1 (5 bases). CDR3 length: 15 residues. Trimming removed 9 bases from V and 5 bases from J, with 19 bases in between. Germline loops: CDR1 LNHDA, CDR2 SQIVND (reference sequence). CDR3 sequence reads: CASQRGPRRNEKLFF. CDR3 coding DNA: TGTGCCAGCCAAAGGGGACCCCGTAGGAATGAAAAACTGTTTTTT.

The chain recombines TRBV27 with TRBJ2-2, with D possibly matching TRBD1 (6 bases). V was shortened by 6 bases and J by 4 bases, with 27 bases between the two germline ends. Germline loops: CDR1 MNHEY, CDR2 SMNVEV (reference sequence). The length of the CDR3 is 19 residues. The CDR3 DNA follows: TGTGCCAGCAGGGCCCATGTTCTCGGACAGACCCTTTTCACCGGGGAGCTGTTTTTT. Translated, it gives CASRAHVLGQTLFTGELFF.

The chain carries TRBV5-5 and TRBJ2-3, with D perhaps TRBD2 (5 bases). Between the trimmed V and J ends, which lost 4 bases and 1 base, there was a span of 13 bases. Germline CDR1 SGHKS, CDR2 YYEKEE (reference sequence). The CDR3 is made up of 15 amino acids. Here the CDR3 reads CASSTSAGRTDTQYF. DNA for the CDR3: TGTGCCAGCAGCACCTCGGCGGGTCGCACAGATACGCAGTATTTT.

This sequence joins TRBV4-1 and TRBJ2-7, with D unclear. The CDR3 has 14 amino acids. Germline-derived CDR1 and CDR2 are MGHRA and YSYEKL. V was shortened by 2 bases and J by 0 bases, with 8 bases between the two germline ends. DNA for the CDR3: TGCGCCAGCAGCCAACCCAGCAGCTCCTACGAGCAGTACTTC. It is translated as CASSQPSSSYEQYF.

The chain combines TRBV5-6 with TRBJ2-1; D is undetermined. The CDR3 runs to 17 residues. The germline CDR1 and CDR2 sequences are SGHDT and YYEEEE. Trimming took 2 bases from V and 6 from J, leaving 21 bases between them. The CDR3 nucleotides are TGTGCCAGCAGCTTCTTCGCAGGAACCGTACTCTTCAATGAGCAGTTCTTC. Protein: CASSFFAGTVLFNEQFF.

The rearrangement links TRBV5-1 to TRBJ1-1, with D possibly being TRBD1 (5 bases). This CDR3 contains 14 residues. V was shortened by 1 base and J by 5 bases, with 12 bases between the two germline ends. Per the germline V gene, CDR1 is SGHRS and CDR2 is YFSETQ. CDR3 in DNA: TGCGCCAGCAGCTTGCTGGGGCTCGGGACTGAAGCTTTCTTT. It specifies CASSLLGLGTEAFF. Filled out from reference TRBV5-1 and TRBJ1-1, the complete variable domain reads KAGVTQTPRYLIKTRGQQVTLSCSPISGHRSVSWYQQTPGQGLQFLFEYFSETQRNKGNFPGRFSGRQFSNSRSEMNVSTLELGDSALYLCASSLLGLGTEAFFGQGTRLTVV.